This T cell receptor beta chain was sequenced during a study of blood T cell repertoires in COVID-19. Study-wide context: Acute-phase and convalescent COVID-19 samples originated in the United States, Italy and Spain. Sources were T cells, B-cell-depleted T cells, or PBMCs; the material itself was cDNA or gDNA.

Trimming removed 3 bases from V and 4 bases from J, with 12 bases in between. CDR3 length: 14 amino acids. Germline CDR1 reads LGHDT; CDR2 reads YNNKEL (reference sequence). Methods used by the authors: Amplifying reference gene primers gave estimates of nucleated cell counts. Measured with immunoSEQ multiplex PCR; TCRdb has only the in-frame clones, and not every one. V and J calls and clone size are given by that table; D and trimming were obtained from the DNA. This table holds around 140,000 clones, roughly 79% found once. The TCR was taken from a woman aged 60-75 years with active or convalescent COVID-19. The gene calls are TRBV3-1 (or the pseudogene TRBV3-2) and TRBJ1-2; D is undetermined. Sequencing was done on a sample of peripheral blood. CDR3 sequence: CASSHLPPLYGYTF. The CDR3 DNA reads as TGTGCCAGCAGCCACCTTCCCCCCCTCTATGGCTACACCTTC.